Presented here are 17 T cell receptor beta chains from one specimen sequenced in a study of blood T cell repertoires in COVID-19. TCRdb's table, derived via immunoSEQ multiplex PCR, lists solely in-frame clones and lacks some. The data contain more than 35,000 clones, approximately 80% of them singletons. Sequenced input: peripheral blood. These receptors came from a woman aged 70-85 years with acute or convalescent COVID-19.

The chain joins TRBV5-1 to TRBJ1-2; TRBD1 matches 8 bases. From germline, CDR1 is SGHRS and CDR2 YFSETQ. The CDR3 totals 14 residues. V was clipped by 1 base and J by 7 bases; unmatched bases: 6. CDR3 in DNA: TGCGCCAGCAGCTTGCAGGGGGCGAATTTTGGCTACACCTTC. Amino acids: CASSLQGANFGYTF. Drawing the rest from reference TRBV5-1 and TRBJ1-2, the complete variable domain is KAGVTQTPRYLIKTRGQQVTLSCSPISGHRSVSWYQQTPGQGLQFLFEYFSETQRNKGNFPGRFSGRQFSNSRSEMNVSTLELGDSALYLCASSLQGANFGYTFGSGTRLTVV.

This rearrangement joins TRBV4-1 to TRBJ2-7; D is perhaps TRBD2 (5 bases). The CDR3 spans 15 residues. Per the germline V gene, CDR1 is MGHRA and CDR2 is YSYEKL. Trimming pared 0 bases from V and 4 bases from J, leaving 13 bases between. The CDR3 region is CASSQESRGRYEQYF. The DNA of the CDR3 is TGCGCCAGCAGCCAAGAGAGTCGGGGTAGGTACGAGCAGTACTTC.

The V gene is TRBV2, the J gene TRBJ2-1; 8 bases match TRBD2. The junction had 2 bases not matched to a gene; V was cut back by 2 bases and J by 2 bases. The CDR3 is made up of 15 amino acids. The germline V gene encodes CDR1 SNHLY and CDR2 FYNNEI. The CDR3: CASSERGGTYNEQFF. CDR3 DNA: TGTGCCAGCAGTGAACGGGGGGGAACCTACAATGAGCAGTTCTTC.

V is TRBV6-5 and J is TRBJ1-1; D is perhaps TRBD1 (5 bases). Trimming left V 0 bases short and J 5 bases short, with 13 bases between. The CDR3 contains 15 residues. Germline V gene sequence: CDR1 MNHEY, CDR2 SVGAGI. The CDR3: CASSYSSRVRTEAFF. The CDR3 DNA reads TGTGCCAGCAGTTACTCGTCCAGGGTTCGGACTGAAGCTTTCTTT.

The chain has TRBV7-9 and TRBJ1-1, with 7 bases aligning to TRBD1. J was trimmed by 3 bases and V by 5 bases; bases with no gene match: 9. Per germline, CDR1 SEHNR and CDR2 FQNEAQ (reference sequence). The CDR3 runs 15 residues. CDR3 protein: CASSTPKGAYTEAFF. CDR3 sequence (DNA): TGTGCCAGCAGCACCCCGAAGGGGGCCTACACTGAAGCTTTCTTT.

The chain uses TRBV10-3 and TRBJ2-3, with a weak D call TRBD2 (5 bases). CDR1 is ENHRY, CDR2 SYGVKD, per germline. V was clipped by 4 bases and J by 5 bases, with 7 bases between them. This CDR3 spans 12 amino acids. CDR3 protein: CAISVGRDTQYF. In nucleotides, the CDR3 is TGTGCCATCAGTGTGGGGAGAGATACGCAGTATTTT.

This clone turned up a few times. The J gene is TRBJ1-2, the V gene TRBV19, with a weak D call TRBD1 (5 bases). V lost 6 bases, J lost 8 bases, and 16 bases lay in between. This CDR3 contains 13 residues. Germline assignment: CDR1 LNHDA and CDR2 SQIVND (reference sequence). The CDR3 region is CASRMGSKGGYTF. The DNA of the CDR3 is TGTGCCAGTAGGATGGGCAGTAAGGGGGGCTACACCTTC. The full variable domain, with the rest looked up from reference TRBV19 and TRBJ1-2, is DGGITQSPKYLFRKEGQNVTLSCEQNLNHDAMYWYRQDPGQGLRLIYYSQIVNDFQKGDIAEGYSVSREKKESFPLTVTSAQKNPTAFYLCASRMGSKGGYTFGSGTRLTVV.

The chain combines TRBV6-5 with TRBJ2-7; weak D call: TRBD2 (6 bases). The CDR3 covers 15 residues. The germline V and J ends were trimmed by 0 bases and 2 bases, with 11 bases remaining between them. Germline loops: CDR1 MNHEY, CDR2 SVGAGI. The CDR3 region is CASSYSLALPYEQYF. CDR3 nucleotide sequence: TGTGCCAGCAGTTACTCACTAGCTCTTCCCTACGAGCAGTACTTC.

CDR3 in amino acids: CASRRGGGETQYF. CDR3 in DNA: TGTGCCAGCAGGCGGGGGGGAGGGGAGACCCAGTACTTC. The chain uses TRBV6-6 and TRBJ2-5; TRBD2 matches 9 bases. Germline V lookup: CDR1 MNHNY, CDR2 SVGAGI (reference sequence). V trimming: 6 bases; J trimming: 5 bases; junction bases outside the gene matches: 4. This CDR3 has 13 amino acids.

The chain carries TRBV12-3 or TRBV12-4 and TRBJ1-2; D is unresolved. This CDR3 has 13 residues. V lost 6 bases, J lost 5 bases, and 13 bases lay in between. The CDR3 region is CASRPEGSYGYTF. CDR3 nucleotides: TGTGCCAGCAGACCAGAGGGATCGTATGGCTACACCTTC.

The CDR3 DNA is TGTGCCAGCAGTTATAGCGGGACAACCTACGAGCAGTACTTC. Its translation: CASSYSGTTYEQYF. The gene calls are TRBV6-2 or TRBV6-3 and TRBJ2-7, with TRBD2 matching over 8 bases. V dropped 3 bases and J dropped 2; count of bases not matched to a gene: 3. The CDR3 covers 14 residues. Germline V CDR1 and CDR2: MNHEY, SVGEGT.

Here the CDR3 reads CASSPDQDGTGELFF. In DNA form, the CDR3 reads TGTGCCAGCTCACCAGATCAGGATGGAACCGGGGAGCTGTTTTTT. The chain combines TRBV18 with TRBJ2-2; no reliable D call. The V and J ends lost 2 bases and 5 bases respectively, with 12 bases between them. The length of the CDR3 is 15 residues. Germline V gene sequence: CDR1 KGHSH, CDR2 LQKENI.

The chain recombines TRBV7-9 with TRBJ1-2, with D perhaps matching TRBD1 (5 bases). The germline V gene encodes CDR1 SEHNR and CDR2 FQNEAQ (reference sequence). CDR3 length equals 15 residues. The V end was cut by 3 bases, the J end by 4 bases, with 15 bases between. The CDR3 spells CASSFWGDVVYGYTF. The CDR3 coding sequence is TGTGCCAGCAGCTTTTGGGGGGATGTGGTCTATGGCTACACCTTC.

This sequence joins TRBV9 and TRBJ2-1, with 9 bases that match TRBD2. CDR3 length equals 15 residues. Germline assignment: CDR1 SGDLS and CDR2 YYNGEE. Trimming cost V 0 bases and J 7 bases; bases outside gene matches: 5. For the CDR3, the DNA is TGTGCCAGCAGCGTAGCTAGCGGGGTACCGAATGAGCAGTTCTTC. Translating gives CASSVASGVPNEQFF.

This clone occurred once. CDR3 sequence: CASSDRAQETQYF. The CDR3 nucleotides read TGTGCCAGCAGTGACAGGGCCCAAGAGACCCAGTACTTC. The chain combines TRBV6-1 with TRBJ2-5, with D possibly being TRBD1 (5 bases). Between the trimmed V and J ends, which lost 3 bases and 1 base, there was a span of 6 bases. Germline loops: CDR1 MNHNS, CDR2 SASEGT. CDR3 length: 13 amino acids.

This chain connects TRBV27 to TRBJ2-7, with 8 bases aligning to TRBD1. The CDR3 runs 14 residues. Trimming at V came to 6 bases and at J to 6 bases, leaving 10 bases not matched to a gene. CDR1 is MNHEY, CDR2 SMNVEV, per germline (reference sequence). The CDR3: CASSLRGLSFEQYF. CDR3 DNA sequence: TGTGCCAGCAGCCTCAGGGGGCTAAGTTTCGAGCAGTACTTC.

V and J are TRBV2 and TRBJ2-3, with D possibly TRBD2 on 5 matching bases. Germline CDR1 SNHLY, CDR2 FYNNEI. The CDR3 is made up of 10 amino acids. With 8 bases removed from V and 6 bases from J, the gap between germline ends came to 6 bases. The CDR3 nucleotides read TGTGCCAGCTGGAGGGATACGCAGTATTTT. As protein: CASWRDTQYF.